The 27 T cell receptor beta chains below were found in one sample sequenced in a study of T cell repertoires in cytomegalovirus infection. TCRdb fed the reads into MiXCR, producing one record per CDR3 protein. The sample lists roughly 230,000 distinct CDR3 sequences; about 23% were seen once. Sequenced input: CD8+ T cells from PBMCs. Receptor source: a human donor in good health (CMV status not recorded). Some clones in this sample may be carry-over from other donors' samples.

This clonotype was picked up many times. V is TRBV12-3 or TRBV12-4 and J is TRBJ2-7, with D unresolved. Trimming stripped 3 bases from V and 3 bases from J, with 9 bases between. The CDR3 contains 13 residues. The CDR3 DNA reads as TGTGCCAGCAGTTTTGGCAGTGACTACGAGCAGTACTTC. It yields the protein CASSFGSDYEQYF.

The sample holds a few counts of this clonotype. J is TRBJ1-1 and V is TRBV2; the D gene is possibly TRBD1 (6 bases). This CDR3 has 13 residues. Looked up from germline, CDR1 is SNHLY and CDR2 is FYNNEI. The V gene lost 7 bases and the J gene lost 5 bases, with 14 bases spanning the gap. The CDR3 nucleotides are TGTGCCAGCATGGGGGGCGGGTGGACTGAAGCTTTCTTT. It specifies CASMGGGWTEAFF.

The rearrangement links TRBV6-2 or TRBV6-3 to TRBJ1-1; D perhaps matches TRBD1 (6 bases). CDR1 is MNHEY and CDR2 is SVGEGT in the germline V gene. V was pared by 10 bases and J by 7 bases, with 16 bases between. The length of the CDR3 is 12 residues. The CDR3 protein is CAIGGTPYEAFF. The CDR3 DNA reads as TGTGCCATCGGGGGGACACCCTATGAAGCTTTCTTT.

The chain recombines TRBV20-1 with TRBJ2-7; 12 nucleotides line up with TRBD2. Looked up from germline, CDR1 is DFQATT and CDR2 is SNEGSKA (reference sequence). This CDR3 is 18 amino acids long. V lost 5 bases to trimming and J lost 4 bases; unmatched junction nucleotides: 18. The CDR3 bases are TGCAGTGCTCTTAATCTACGGGGGCTAGCGGGGGGGCAATACGAGCAGTACTTC. Protein product: CSALNLRGLAGGQYEQYF.

The table lists this clonotype with a few counts. The chain uses TRBV20-1 and TRBJ2-1; D gene unclear. Germline-derived CDR1 and CDR2 are DFQATT and SNEGSKA (reference sequence). V dropped 5 bases and J dropped 0 bases, with 11 bases sitting between them. The length of the CDR3 is 14 residues. The CDR3 sequence is CSAFGPSSYNEQFF. CDR3 coding DNA: TGCAGTGCTTTCGGGCCTAGCTCCTACAATGAGCAGTTCTTC.

The chain combines TRBV28 with TRBJ1-2; D is perhaps TRBD1 (5 bases). Trimming shortened V by 5 bases and J by 6 bases, and 16 bases separated the two germline ends. This CDR3 is built from 14 residues. Germline V gene lookup returns CDR1 MDHEN and CDR2 SYDVKM. The CDR3 region is CASSPRGQYHGYTF. The CDR3 nucleotides read TGTGCCAGCAGTCCTCGGGGCCAATACCATGGCTACACCTTC.

Only a few counts were recorded for this clonotype. The chain links TRBV3-1 to TRBJ1-5; D is uncertain. The CDR3 is made up of 15 amino acids. Germline V gene lookup returns CDR1 LGHDT and CDR2 YNNKEL (reference sequence). Deletions cut 4 bases from V and 6 bases from J, with 16 bases between. DNA for the CDR3: TGTGCCAGCAGCCCCCAGGAGGGTGGCGGTCAGCCCCAGCATTTT. It specifies CASSPQEGGGQPQHF.

The chain recombines TRBV2 with TRBJ1-2; D unclear. Between the trimmed V and J ends, which lost 7 bases and 4 bases, there was a span of 13 bases. The CDR3 covers 13 residues. From germline, CDR1 is SNHLY and CDR2 FYNNEI. The CDR3 DNA follows: TGTGCCAGCATCCCGAGGTCAGTCTATGGCTACACCTTC. It encodes CASIPRSVYGYTF.

At least ten counts were recorded for this clonotype. This sequence joins TRBV7-6 and TRBJ2-3; 7 bases line up with TRBD2. Per germline, CDR1 SGHVS and CDR2 FNYEAQ. V lost 3 bases and J lost 2; bases outside the gene matches: 5. This CDR3 is 15 amino acids long. The CDR3 DNA follows: TGTGCCAGCAGCTTCTCGGGGGGACCCACAGATACGCAGTATTTT. The encoded protein is CASSFSGGPTDTQYF.

This clonotype came up many times. The chain combines TRBV2 with TRBJ2-5; unclear D gene. V gave up 2 bases and J gave up 2 bases, with 15 bases separating them. The CDR3 runs to 16 residues. Germline V gene data show CDR1 as SNHLY and CDR2 as FYNNEI. DNA for the CDR3: TGTGCCAGCAGTGAATTCTACAGTTCTACGCAAGAGACCCAGTACTTC. Translation: CASSEFYSSTQETQYF.

The rearrangement uses TRBV29-1 and TRBJ2-7, with D possibly being TRBD2 (6 bases). CDR1 and CDR2 from the germline V gene are SQVTM and ANQGSEA. The CDR3 length is 11 residues. The ends were cut back, 0 bases at V and 8 bases at J, with 8 bases in the middle. CDR3 residues: CSVEEGGQQYF. CDR3 nucleotides: TGCAGCGTTGAAGAGGGAGGACAGCAGTACTTC.

The chain has TRBV19 and TRBJ2-1, with 9 bases aligning to TRBD2. Germline CDR1 reads LNHDA; CDR2 reads SQIVND (reference sequence). V lost 0 bases, J lost 2 bases, and 14 bases stayed unmatched. The length of the CDR3 is 20 residues. The CDR3 DNA follows: TGTGCCAGTAGTATAGACGGGGGTAGCGGGGGTATCTCTACCTACAATGAGCAGTTCTTC. This translates into CASSIDGGSGGISTYNEQFF.

Regarding this clonotype: Possible read error: a much larger clone is one base away. CDR3 in DNA: TGTGCCAGCAGCTTAGTACGGGGTCCGGGGTTGTATGGCTACAACTTC. As protein: CASSLVRGPGLYGYNF. This rearrangement joins TRBV7-2 to TRBJ1-2; D is undetermined. Germline V lookup: CDR1 SGHTA, CDR2 FQGNSA. This CDR3 comprises 16 residues.

The chain has TRBV11-2 and TRBJ1-1; 8 bases are a match to TRBD1. The CDR3 has 16 residues. V gave up 6 bases and J gave up 10 bases; unmatched junction bases: 19. Germline-derived CDR1 and CDR2 are SGHAT and FQNNGV. The chain's CDR3 is CASRPGQGPFSYSAFF. The CDR3 DNA is TGTGCCAGCAGACCAGGACAGGGCCCCTTTTCATATTCAGCTTTCTTT.

This chain links TRBV20-1 with TRBJ2-7; 8 bases fit TRBD1. CDR1 is DFQATT and CDR2 is SNEGSKA in the germline V gene (reference sequence). The V gene end was trimmed by 6 bases and the J gene end by 4 bases; junction bases not matched to a gene: 14. The CDR3 is 15 amino acids. CDR3 in DNA: TGCAGTGCCGAACCCCGGGACAGGAGATCTTACGAGCAGTACTTC. Translating it yields CSAEPRDRRSYEQYF.

The chain links TRBV7-6 to TRBJ2-1, with 8 bases matching TRBD2. The germline CDR1 and CDR2 sequences are SGHVS and FNYEAQ. Trimming at V came to 2 bases and at J to 7 bases, leaving 13 bases not matched to a gene. The CDR3 sequence is 17 residues long. The CDR3 sequence: CASSLRGAHSGDNEQFF. The DNA for the CDR3 is TGTGCCAGCAGCTTACGGGGTGCCCATAGCGGGGATAATGAGCAGTTCTTC.

Only a few counts were recorded for this clonotype. The gene calls are TRBV2 and TRBJ1-1; D uncertain. Trimming shortened V by 7 bases and J by 8 bases, and 11 bases separated the two germline ends. The CDR3 contains 11 residues. Per germline, CDR1 SNHLY and CDR2 FYNNEI. The CDR3 bases are TGTGCCAGCACCTACGGGTTGGAAGCTTTCTTT. Translating it yields CASTYGLEAFF.

The J gene is TRBJ1-1, the V gene TRBV11-2; D unresolved. This CDR3 comprises 12 residues. V was shortened by 5 bases and J by 2 bases, with 6 bases between the two germline ends. The germline CDR1 and CDR2 sequences are SGHAT and FQNNGV. CDR3 sequence (DNA): TGTGCCAGCAGCCCCCATAACACTGAAGCTTTCTTT. Its protein product is CASSPHNTEAFF.

This chain connects TRBV7-9 to TRBJ1-1; D is ambiguous. The CDR3 consists of 14 residues. The V and J ends lost 4 bases and 3 bases respectively, with 12 bases between them. Germline V gene data show CDR1 as SEHNR and CDR2 as FQNEAQ (reference sequence). As DNA, the CDR3 is TGTGCCAGCAGCTCGGCCCATGTTGACACTGAAGCTTTCTTT. This codes for CASSSAHVDTEAFF.

J is TRBJ2-7 and V is TRBV29-1, with D maybe TRBD1 (6 bases). This CDR3 region has 13 residues. CDR1 is SQVTM and CDR2 is ANQGSEA in the germline V gene. V was pared by 2 bases and J by 5 bases, with 13 bases between. CDR3 amino acids: CSVETGSRNEQYF. The CDR3 coding sequence is TGCAGCGTTGAAACAGGGTCTAGGAACGAGCAGTACTTC.

V gene TRBV28 combines with J gene TRBJ2-3, with a tentative D call TRBD2 (6 bases). From germline, CDR1 is MDHEN and CDR2 SYDVKM. The CDR3 is 17 amino acids. V was shortened by 1 base and J by 3 bases, with 17 bases between the two germline ends. The CDR3 nucleotides read TGTGCCAGCAGTTTATTGAGACTAGTGGGGGGAACAGATACGCAGTATTTT. Its translation is CASSLLRLVGGTDTQYF.

DNA for the CDR3: TGCAGTGCTAGGGGGGTCAGGGGGGGGGAGGTGAACACTGAAGCTTTCTTT. Its translation is CSARGVRGGEVNTEAFF. This chain joins TRBV20-1 and TRBJ1-1, with 7 bases identical to TRBD1. Germline V gene sequence: CDR1 DFQATT, CDR2 SNEGSKA (reference sequence). With 3 bases clipped from V and 0 bases from J, the junction kept 13 bases outside the gene matches. The CDR3 totals 17 residues.

This sequence joins TRBV6-2 or TRBV6-3 and TRBJ1-1, with 8 bases aligning to TRBD1. The CDR3 is made up of 16 amino acids. Germline V gene sequence: CDR1 MNHEY, CDR2 SVGEGT. V was pared by 6 bases and J by 0 bases, with 9 bases of the junction left unmatched. The CDR3 loop reads CASSGRQGPLNTEAFF. CDR3 bases: TGTGCCAGCAGCGGTCGACAGGGGCCATTGAACACTGAAGCTTTCTTT.

This clonotype was seen more than once but under ten times. The V call is TRBV29-1, the J call TRBJ2-7; perhaps TRBD1 as D (6 bases). There are 13 residues in the CDR3. Germline V gene sequence: CDR1 SQVTM, CDR2 ANQGSEA. V was pared by 6 bases and J by 0 bases, with 12 bases between. The CDR3 spells CSVTDSSSYEQYF. Written as DNA, the CDR3 is TGCAGCGTCACGGACAGCAGCTCCTACGAGCAGTACTTC.

The chain is built from TRBV5-4 and TRBJ1-1, with a tentative D call TRBD1 (6 bases). Deletions cut 4 bases from V and 8 bases from J, with 15 bases between. CDR1 is SGHNT, CDR2 YYREEE, per germline (reference sequence). CDR3 size: 13 residues. The CDR3, as DNA: TGTGCCAGCAGCACACAGGGTTTTCTCGAAGCTTTCTTT. It translates to CASSTQGFLEAFF. Supplemented by reference TRBV5-4 and TRBJ1-1, the full variable domain reads ETGVTQSPTHLIKTRGQQVTLRCSSQSGHNTVSWYQQALGQGPQFIFQYYREEENGRGNFPPRFSGLQFPNYSSELNVNALELDDSALYLCASSTQGFLEAFFGQGTRLTVV.

The genes are TRBV13 and TRBJ2-1; D not certain. CDR1 is PRHDT and CDR2 is FYEKMQ in the germline V gene (reference sequence). The CDR3 is made up of 15 amino acids. V lost 3 bases to trimming and J lost 0 bases, with 9 bases between them. Written as DNA, the CDR3 is TGTGCCAGCAGCTTGAGTAGTAGCTCCTACAATGAGCAGTTCTTC. It is translated as CASSLSSSSYNEQFF.

This clonotype was seen many times. This sequence joins TRBV7-6 and TRBJ2-7; tentatively, D is TRBD1 (6 bases). The ends were cut back, 1 base at V and 6 bases at J, with 13 bases in the middle. CDR1 is SGHVS and CDR2 is FNYEAQ in the germline V gene. The CDR3 is 14 residues long. CDR3 DNA: TGTGCCAGCAGCTTAGAAAGGGGGAGTGTCGAGCAGTACTTC. This gives the protein CASSLERGSVEQYF.